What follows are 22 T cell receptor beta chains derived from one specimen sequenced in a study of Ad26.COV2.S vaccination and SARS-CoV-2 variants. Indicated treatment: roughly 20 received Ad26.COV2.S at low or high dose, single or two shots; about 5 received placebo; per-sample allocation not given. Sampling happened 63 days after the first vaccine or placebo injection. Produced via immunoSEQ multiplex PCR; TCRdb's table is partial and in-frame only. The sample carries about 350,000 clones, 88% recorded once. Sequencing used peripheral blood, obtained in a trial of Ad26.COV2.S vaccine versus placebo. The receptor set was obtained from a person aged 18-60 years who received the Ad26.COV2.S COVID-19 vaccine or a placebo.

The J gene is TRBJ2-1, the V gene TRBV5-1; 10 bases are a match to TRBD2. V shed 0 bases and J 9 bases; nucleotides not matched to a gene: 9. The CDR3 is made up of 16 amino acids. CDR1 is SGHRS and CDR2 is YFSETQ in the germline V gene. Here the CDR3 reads CASSLAESGRAGEQFF. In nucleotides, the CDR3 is TGCGCCAGCAGCTTGGCCGAGAGCGGGAGGGCAGGTGAGCAGTTCTTC.

The CDR3 spells CASRWDATQGNTIYF. The CDR3 region has the DNA TGCGCCAGCAGGTGGGACGCTACGCAAGGAAACACCATATATTTT. This chain uses TRBV5-1 with TRBJ1-3, with D possibly matching TRBD1 (5 bases). In germline, CDR1 is SGHRS, CDR2 YFSETQ. The CDR3 loop spans 15 amino acids. Trimming cost V 5 bases and J 4 bases, with 16 bases left between them.

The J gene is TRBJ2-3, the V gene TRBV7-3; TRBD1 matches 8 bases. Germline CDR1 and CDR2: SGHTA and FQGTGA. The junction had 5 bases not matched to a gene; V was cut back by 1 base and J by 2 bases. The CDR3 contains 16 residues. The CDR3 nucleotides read TGTGCCAGCAGCTTAATTGAGGGACAGGCCACAGATACGCAGTATTTT. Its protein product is CASSLIEGQATDTQYF. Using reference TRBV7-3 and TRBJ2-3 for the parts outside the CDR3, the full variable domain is GAGVSQTPSNKVTEKGKYVELRCDPISGHTALYWYRQSLGQGPEFLIYFQGTGAADDSGLPNDRFFAVRPEGSVSTLKIQRTERGDSAVYLCASSLIEGQATDTQYFGPGTRLTVL.

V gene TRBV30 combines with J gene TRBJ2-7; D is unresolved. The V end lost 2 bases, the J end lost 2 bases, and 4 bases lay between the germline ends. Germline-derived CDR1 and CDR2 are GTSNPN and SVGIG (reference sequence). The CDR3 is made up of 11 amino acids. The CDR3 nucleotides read TGTGCCTGGAGTACCACCTACGAGCAGTACTTC. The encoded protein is CAWSTTYEQYF.

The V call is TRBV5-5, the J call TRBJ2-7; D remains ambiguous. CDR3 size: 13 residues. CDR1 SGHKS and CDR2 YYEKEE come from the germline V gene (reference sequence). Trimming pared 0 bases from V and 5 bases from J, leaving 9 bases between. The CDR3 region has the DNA TGTGCCAGCAGCTTGGATGTAGGTGACGAGCAGTACTTC. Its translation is CASSLDVGDEQYF.

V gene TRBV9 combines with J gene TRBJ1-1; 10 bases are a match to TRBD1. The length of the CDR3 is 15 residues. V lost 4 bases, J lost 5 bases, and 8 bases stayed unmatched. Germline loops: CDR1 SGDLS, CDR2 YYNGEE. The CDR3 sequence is CASSFTTGGETEAFF. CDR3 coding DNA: TGTGCCAGCAGCTTCACGACAGGGGGCGAGACTGAAGCTTTCTTT.

CDR3 residues: CASSQPATASTNEKLFF. CDR3 bases: TGCGCCAGCAGCCAACCCGCGACAGCTTCAACTAATGAAAAACTGTTTTTT. The chain employs TRBV4-1 and TRBJ1-4; possible D gene TRBD1, 5 bases. V gave up 2 bases and J gave up 0 bases, with 13 bases separating them. This CDR3 contains 17 residues. CDR1 and CDR2 (germline): MGHRA, YSYEKL.

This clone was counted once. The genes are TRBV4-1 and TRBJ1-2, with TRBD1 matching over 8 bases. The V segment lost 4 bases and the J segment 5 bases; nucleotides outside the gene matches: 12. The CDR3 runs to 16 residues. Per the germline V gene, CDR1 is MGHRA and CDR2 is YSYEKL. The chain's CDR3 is CASSPSTGVSKYGYTF. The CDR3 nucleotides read TGCGCCAGCAGCCCGTCGACAGGGGTATCAAAGTATGGCTACACCTTC.

The CDR3 nucleotides are TGTGCCAGCAGCTTAGGTCCCTCCGGGACAGCCTTCTTCAATGAGCAGTTCTTC. Translating gives CASSLGPSGTAFFNEQFF. The rearrangement links TRBV11-2 to TRBJ2-1; TRBD1 aligns across 7 bases. Germline assignment: CDR1 SGHAT and CDR2 FQNNGV. CDR3 length equals 18 residues. The junction had 15 bases not matched to a gene; V was cut back by 1 base and J by 6 bases. Supplemented by reference TRBV11-2 and TRBJ2-1, the full variable domain reads EAGVAQSPRYKIIEKRQSVAFWCNPISGHATLYWYQQILGQGPKLLIQFQNNGVVDDSQLPKDRFSAERLKGVDSTLKIQPAKLEDSAVYLCASSLGPSGTAFFNEQFFGPGTRLTVL.

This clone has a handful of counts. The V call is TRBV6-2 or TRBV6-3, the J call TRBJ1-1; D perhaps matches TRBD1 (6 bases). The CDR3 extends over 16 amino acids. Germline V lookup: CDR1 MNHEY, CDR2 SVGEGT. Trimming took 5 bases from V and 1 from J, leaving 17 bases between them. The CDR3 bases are TGTGCCAGCAGTGTCAGACCGGGACATCAGAACACTGAAGCTTTCTTT. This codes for CASSVRPGHQNTEAFF.

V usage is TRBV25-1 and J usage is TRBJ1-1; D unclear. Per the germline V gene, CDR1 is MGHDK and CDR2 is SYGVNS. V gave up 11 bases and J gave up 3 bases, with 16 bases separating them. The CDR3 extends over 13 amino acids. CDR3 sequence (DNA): TGTGCCGCAACCGGTTCCCCGTACACTGAAGCTTTCTTT. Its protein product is CAATGSPYTEAFF.

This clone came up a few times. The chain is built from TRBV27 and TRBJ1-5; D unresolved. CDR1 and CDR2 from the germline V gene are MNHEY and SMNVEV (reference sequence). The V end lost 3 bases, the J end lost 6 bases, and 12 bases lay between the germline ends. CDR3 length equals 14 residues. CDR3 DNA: TGTGCCAGCAGTTTGATTCACGGACGTCAGCCCCAGCATTTT. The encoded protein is CASSLIHGRQPQHF.

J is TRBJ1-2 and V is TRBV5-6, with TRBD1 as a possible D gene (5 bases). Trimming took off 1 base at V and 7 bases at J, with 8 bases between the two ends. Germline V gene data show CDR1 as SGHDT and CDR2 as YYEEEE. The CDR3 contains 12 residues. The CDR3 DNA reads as TGTGCCAGCAGCTTGAGTGGGGGTGGCTACACCTTC. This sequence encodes CASSLSGGGYTF.

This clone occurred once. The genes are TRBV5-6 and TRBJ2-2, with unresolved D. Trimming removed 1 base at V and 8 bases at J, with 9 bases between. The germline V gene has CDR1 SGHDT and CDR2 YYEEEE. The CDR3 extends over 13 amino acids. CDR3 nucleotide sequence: TGTGCCAGCAGCTTGTATTCGCTGGGGGAGCTGTTTTTT. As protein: CASSLYSLGELFF.

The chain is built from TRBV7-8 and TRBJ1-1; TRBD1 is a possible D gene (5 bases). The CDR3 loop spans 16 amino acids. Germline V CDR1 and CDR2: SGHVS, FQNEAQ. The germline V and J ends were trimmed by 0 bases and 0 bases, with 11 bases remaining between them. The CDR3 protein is CASSLANPTVNTEAFF. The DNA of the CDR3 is TGTGCCAGCAGCTTAGCGAACCCGACAGTGAACACTGAAGCTTTCTTT.

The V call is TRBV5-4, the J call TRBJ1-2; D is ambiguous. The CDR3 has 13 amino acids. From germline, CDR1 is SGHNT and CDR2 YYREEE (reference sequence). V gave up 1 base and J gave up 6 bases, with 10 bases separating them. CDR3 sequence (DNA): TGTGCCAGCAGCTTGTCGGGTCCCGATGGCTACACCTTC. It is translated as CASSLSGPDGYTF.

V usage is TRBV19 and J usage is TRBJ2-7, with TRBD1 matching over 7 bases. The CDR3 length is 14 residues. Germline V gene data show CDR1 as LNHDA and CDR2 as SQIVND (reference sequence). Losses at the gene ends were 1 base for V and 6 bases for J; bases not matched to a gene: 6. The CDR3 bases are TGTGCCAGTAGTATAGGGGGGACAGCCAGCGAGCAGTACTTC. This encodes CASSIGGTASEQYF. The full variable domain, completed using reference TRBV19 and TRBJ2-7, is DGGITQSPKYLFRKEGQNVTLSCEQNLNHDAMYWYRQDPGQGLRLIYYSQIVNDFQKGDIAEGYSVSREKKESFPLTVTSAQKNPTAFYLCASSIGGTASEQYFGPGTRLTVT.

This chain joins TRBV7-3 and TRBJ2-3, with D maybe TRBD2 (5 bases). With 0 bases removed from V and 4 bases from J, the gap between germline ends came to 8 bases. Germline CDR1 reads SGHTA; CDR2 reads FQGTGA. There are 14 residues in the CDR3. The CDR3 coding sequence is TGTGCCAGCAGCTTAACGCGGGTCTCAGATACGCAGTATTTT. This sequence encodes CASSLTRVSDTQYF.

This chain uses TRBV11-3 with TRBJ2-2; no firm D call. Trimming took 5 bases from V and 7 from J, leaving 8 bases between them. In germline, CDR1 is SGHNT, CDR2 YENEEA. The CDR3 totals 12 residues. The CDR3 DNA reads TGTGCCAGCAGCCTCTCTGGCGGGGAGCTGTTTTTT. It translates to CASSLSGGELFF. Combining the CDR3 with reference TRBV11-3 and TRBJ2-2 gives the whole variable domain EAGVVQSPRYKIIEKKQPVAFWCNPISGHNTLYWYLQNLGQGPELLIRYENEEAVDDSQLPKDRFSAERLKGVDSTLKIQPAELGDSAVYLCASSLSGGELFFGEGSRLTVL.

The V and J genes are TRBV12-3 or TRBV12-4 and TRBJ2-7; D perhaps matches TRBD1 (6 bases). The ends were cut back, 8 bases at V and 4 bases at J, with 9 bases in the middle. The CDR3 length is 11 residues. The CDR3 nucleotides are TGTGCCAGCCATCAGGGGTACGAGCAGTACTTC. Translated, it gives CASHQGYEQYF.

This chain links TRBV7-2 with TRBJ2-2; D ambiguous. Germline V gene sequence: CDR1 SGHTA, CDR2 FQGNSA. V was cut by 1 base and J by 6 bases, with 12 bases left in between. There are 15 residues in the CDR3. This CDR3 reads CASSLVFKSAGELFF. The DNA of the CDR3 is TGTGCCAGCAGCTTAGTGTTCAAGTCCGCCGGGGAGCTGTTTTTT.

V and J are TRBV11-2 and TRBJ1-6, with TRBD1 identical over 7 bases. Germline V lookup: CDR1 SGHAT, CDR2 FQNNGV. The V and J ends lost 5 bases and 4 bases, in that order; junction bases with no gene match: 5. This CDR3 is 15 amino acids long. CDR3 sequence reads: CASSPRTGYNSPLHF. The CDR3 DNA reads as TGTGCCAGCAGCCCGAGGACAGGTTATAATTCACCCCTCCACTTT.